A single sample is the source of the 28 T cell receptor beta chains below, sequenced in a study of T cells in women clearing cervical HPV infection. The method was immunoSEQ multiplex PCR; TCRdb's version includes in-frame clones alone and lacks a portion of them. The specimen's table records 34,000 or so clones. What was sequenced was blood buffy coat. The receptors were gathered from a woman between 18 and 70 years old with a cervical HPV16 infection that either progressed to CIN3+ or cleared (not recorded which).

For this clone: One end of the junction does not line up with germline, which may come from a read error. The sequenced fragment ends 3 residues before the CDR3 boundary, so the rest is inferred from the germline J gene. This chain uses TRBV10-3 with TRBJ2-2; a weak D match, TRBD2 (6 bases). Germline V gene data show CDR1 as ENHRY and CDR2 as SYGVKD. The CDR3 is 16 residues long. The chain's CDR3 is CATSESLARGTGELFF. Incomplete CDR3 DNA: TGTGCCACCAGTGAGTCTCTAGCGAGAGGGACCGGGGAG.

For this clone: The read ends 3 residues early relative to the CDR3; the germline J gene fills the gap. This sequence joins TRBV5-1 and TRBJ2-2; 8 bases map to TRBD1. The germline gives CDR1 SGHRS, CDR2 YFSETQ. J was trimmed by 5 bases and V by 5 bases; bases with no gene match: 5. The CDR3 is made up of 14 amino acids. This CDR3 reads CASRGQGSTGELFF. The DNA read from the CDR3 is TGCGCCAGCAGAGGACAGGGAAGTACCGGGGAG.

A word on this clone: The sequence runs out 3 residues before the end of the CDR3; the remainder is reconstructed from the germline J gene. The genes are TRBV20-1 and TRBJ1-1; the D gene is possibly TRBD1 (6 bases). The CDR3 consists of 15 residues. Trimming took 0 bases from V and 1 from J, leaving 12 bases between them. The V gene's germline CDR1 is DFQATT and CDR2 SNEGSKA (reference sequence). The part of the CDR3 DNA that was read is TGCAGTGCTAGAGATCTGAGGACAGAGAACACTGAA. Its translation is CSARDLRTENTE. The complete CDR3 sequence is CSARDLRTENTEAFF.

Comment on this clone: The DNA ends 3 residues before the CDR3 does, and the rest of the CDR3 is filled in from the germline J gene. The chain carries TRBV11-2 and TRBJ1-6; D is perhaps TRBD1 (6 bases). The CDR3 totals 14 residues. Germline V gene lookup returns CDR1 SGHAT and CDR2 FQNNGV. V shed 5 bases and J shed 7 bases, with 12 bases lying between them. The sequenced CDR3 bases are TGTGCCAGCAGCACCAACAGGGTCAATTCACCC. Translated, it gives CASSTNRVNSP. The full CDR3 reads CASSTNRVNSPLHF.

About this clone: From the germline J gene comes the end of the CDR3, since the read stops 3 residues before it. The chain employs TRBV2 and TRBJ1-6, with D tentatively TRBD1 (6 bases). V shed 4 bases and J shed 9 bases, with 13 bases lying between them. The CDR3 spans 14 residues. CDR1 and CDR2 from the germline V gene are SNHLY and FYNNEI. The CDR3 region is CASSVGGRSSPLHF. Incomplete CDR3 DNA: TGTGCCAGCAGTGTAGGGGGAAGGAGTTCACCC.

Of note for this clone: With the read ending 3 residues before the CDR3 end, the germline J gene is used to fill in that end. The chain employs TRBV6-2 or TRBV6-3 and TRBJ2-3, with D tentatively TRBD1 (5 bases). This CDR3 spans 13 amino acids. Germline CDR1 reads MNHEY; CDR2 reads SVGEGT. CDR3 residues: CASSYSTVQPQYF. Incomplete CDR3 DNA: TGTGCCAGCAGTTACTCGACAGTGCAGCCG.

Of note for this clone: The missing CDR3 end, 3 residues past where the read stops, is filled in from the germline J gene. The genes are TRBV7-2 and TRBJ1-5; 7 nucleotides agree with TRBD1. The CDR3 has 14 amino acids. The junction had 3 bases not matched to a gene; V was cut back by 2 bases and J by 5 bases. CDR1 and CDR2 (germline): SGHTA, FQGNSA. CDR3 sequence reads: CASSLSQGYQPQHF. CDR3 DNA (partial): TGTGCCAGCAGCTTATCACAGGGGTATCAGCCC.

Points on this clone: The read terminates 3 residues ahead of where the CDR3 ends, so the germline J gene completes it. The chain joins TRBV20-1 to TRBJ2-1; D possibly corresponds to TRBD1 (6 bases). Per the germline V gene, CDR1 is DFQATT and CDR2 is SNEGSKA (reference sequence). Trimming cost V 1 base and J 2 bases, with 15 bases left between them. This CDR3 spans 16 amino acids. The CDR3 bases that were read are TGCAGTGCTAGAGTCCCCCAGGGACATACCTACAATGAG. This encodes CSARVPQGHTYNE. The whole CDR3 is CSARVPQGHTYNEQFF.

Points on this clone: The read finishes 3 residues shy of the CDR3 end, and the germline J gene is used to complete it. This chain joins TRBV30 and TRBJ2-4; D unclear. Germline V gives CDR1 GTSNPN, CDR2 SVGIG (reference sequence). This CDR3 spans 13 amino acids. The sequenced part of the CDR3 DNA is TGTGCCTGGAGTGTAGTCTCCAACTATGGT. Translating gives CAWSVVSNYG. The whole CDR3 protein reads CAWSVVSNYGQYF.

On this clone: The CDR3 is cut off 3 residues early in the read; its end comes from the germline J gene. This chain links TRBV10-1 with TRBJ1-1; D unclear. Trimming stripped 10 bases from V and 0 bases from J, with 12 bases between. CDR1 WNHNN and CDR2 SYGVQD come from the germline V gene (reference sequence). This CDR3 contains 13 residues. The sequenced CDR3 bases are TGCGCCACCCGTTCAGGAATGAACACTGAA. This gives the protein CATRSGMNTE. The full CDR3 reads CATRSGMNTEAFF.

A remark on this clone: Read data end 3 residues before the CDR3 end; the end is taken from the germline J gene. This chain uses TRBV5-1 with TRBJ2-1; 12 nucleotides match TRBD2. The V and J ends lost 5 bases and 9 bases, in that order; junction bases with no gene match: 9. The CDR3 totals 15 residues. The germline V gene has CDR1 SGHRS and CDR2 YFSETQ. The CDR3 sequence: CASRGLAGGPTEQFF. CDR3 bases read: TGCGCCAGCAGGGGTCTAGCGGGGGGGCCGACTGAG.

A word on this clone: Compared with germline, one end of the junction differs, possibly owing to a read error. The observed sequence ends 3 residues before the CDR3 terminus, with the missing tail filled in from the germline J gene. The chain has TRBV4-2 and TRBJ1-6, with TRBD1 matching over 9 bases. The CDR3 is 16 amino acids. Per the germline V gene, CDR1 is LGHNA and CDR2 is YNFKEQ. Incomplete CDR3 DNA: TGCGCCAGCAGCCAAGATCTTGTGACAGGGGGATCACCC. It translates to CASSQDLVTGGSP. The entire CDR3 protein reads CASSQDLVTGGSPLHF.

As to this clone: The read terminates 3 residues before the CDR3 end, so the remaining end is supplied by the germline J gene. The rearrangement joins TRBV20-1 to TRBJ2-7; TRBD2 is a possible D gene (6 bases). Germline CDR1 DFQATT, CDR2 SNEGSKA (reference sequence). The CDR3 length is 15 residues. V lost 0 bases and J lost 6, with 18 bases in between. The DNA read from the CDR3 is TGCAGTGCTAGAGACTTAGAGAGGGTGGGGGGCGAG. Its protein product is CSARDLERVGGE. The whole CDR3 sequence reads CSARDLERVGGEQYF.

For this clone: The read ends 3 residues before the CDR3 terminus; that terminus is restored from the germline J gene. The chain uses TRBV6-2 or TRBV6-3 and TRBJ1-1; D remains ambiguous. V was pared by 6 bases and J by 6 bases, with 20 bases between. The CDR3 length is 15 residues. Germline assignment: CDR1 MNHEY and CDR2 SVGEGT. The part of the CDR3 DNA that was read is TGTGCCAGCAGACGTGAGGGCCTGGTCGACGCTGAA. It is translated as CASRREGLVDAE. The CDR3 in full is CASRREGLVDAEAFF.

For this clone: The sequenced fragment ends 3 residues before the CDR3 boundary, so the rest is inferred from the germline J gene. The V call is TRBV19, the J call TRBJ1-6; D may be TRBD1 (6 bases). The CDR3 covers 16 residues. Germline-derived CDR1 and CDR2 are LNHDA and SQIVND (reference sequence). Trimming stripped 3 bases from V and 6 bases from J, with 15 bases between. The DNA read from the CDR3 is TGTGCCAGTAGTATTCCTACAGGGTCGGCTAATTCACCC. Protein product: CASSIPTGSANSP. The full CDR3 sequence reads CASSIPTGSANSPLHF.

To note about this clone: The read comes to an end 3 residues before the CDR3 does, leaving the germline J gene to fill in the end. The J gene is TRBJ2-3, the V gene TRBV20-1, with 7 nucleotides matching TRBD2. Trimming removed 6 bases from V and 6 bases from J; junction bases left unmatched: 12. This CDR3 region has 14 residues. Germline CDR1 DFQATT, CDR2 SNEGSKA (reference sequence). CDR3: CSAPWRGGPDTQYF. Partial CDR3 DNA: TGCAGTGCCCCCTGGCGGGGAGGGCCGGATACG.

A remark on this clone: Coverage ceases 3 residues before the CDR3 finishes, and the germline J gene fills in the end. The rearrangement joins TRBV18 to TRBJ1-2; 9 bases agree with TRBD1. The CDR3 length is 15 residues. Germline lookup yields CDR1 KGHSH and CDR2 LQKENI. CDR3 DNA, as far as it was read: TGTGCCAGCTCGTCTGACAGGGGGTTGGGAAACATC. Translated, it gives CASSSDRGLGNI. The CDR3 in its entirety is CASSSDRGLGNIYTF.

As for this clone: Coverage ceases 3 residues before the CDR3 finishes, and the germline J gene fills in the end. This specimen includes other DNA sequences encoding the same CDR3. This sequence joins TRBV19 and TRBJ1-3, with 8 bases lining up with TRBD1. V gave up 6 bases and J gave up 0 bases; unmatched junction bases: 4. The CDR3 sequence is 15 residues long. Germline V gene sequence: CDR1 LNHDA, CDR2 SQIVND (reference sequence). The part of the CDR3 DNA that was read is TGTGCCAGTAGAAGGACAGGGACCTCTGGAAACACC. Translating gives CASRRTGTSGNT. The whole CDR3 sequence reads CASRRTGTSGNTIYF.

A word on this clone: The junction departs from the called germline gene at one end, perhaps through a read error. The read stops 3 residues short of the end of the CDR3; the missing end is completed from the germline J gene. The same CDR3 can be traced to other DNA sequences in this sample. This chain links TRBV7-9 with TRBJ1-3, with D maybe TRBD1 (5 bases). Germline CDR1 is SEHNR and CDR2 is FQNEAQ (reference sequence). This CDR3 has 15 residues. The covered CDR3 bases are TGTGCCAGCAGCTTAGGACAGAACTTTGGAAACACT. The encoded protein is CASSLGQNFGNT. The whole CDR3 protein reads CASSLGQNFGNTIYF. Looking up the rest from reference TRBV7-9 and TRBJ1-3 gives the full variable domain: DTGVSQNPRHKITKRGQNVTFRCDPISEHNRLYWYRQTLGQGPEFLTYFQNEAQLEKSRLLSDRFSAERPKGSFSTLEIQRTEQGDSAMYLCASSLGQNFGNTIYFGEGSWLTVV.

CDR3 DNA, as far as it was read: TGTGCCAGCAGCCCAGGACAGCAAACTCAAGAGACC. It encodes CASSPGQQTQET. The CDR3 in full is CASSPGQQTQETQYF. The chain joins TRBV11-2 to TRBJ2-5; D may be TRBD1 (6 bases). The CDR3 is cut off 3 residues early in the read; its end comes from the germline J gene. The V end was cut by 5 bases, the J end by 2 bases, with 15 bases between. The CDR3 is 15 amino acids. Germline CDR1 is SGHAT and CDR2 is FQNNGV.

To note about this clone: The read comes to an end 3 residues before the CDR3 does, leaving the germline J gene to fill in the end. The gene calls are TRBV11-2 and TRBJ2-2; 7 bases line up with TRBD1. This CDR3 is built from 14 residues. Germline V gene sequence: CDR1 SGHAT, CDR2 FQNNGV. The CDR3 DNA, read in part, is TGTGCCAGCAGCGCCCAGACAGGGCAATCACCG. Residues: CASSAQTGQSP. The full CDR3 is CASSAQTGQSPLFF.

Note on this clone: The read ends 3 residues early relative to the CDR3; the germline J gene fills the gap. The rearrangement links TRBV19 to TRBJ1-2; tentative D call: TRBD1 (6 bases). The length of the CDR3 is 14 residues. The germline CDR1 and CDR2 sequences are LNHDA and SQIVND (reference sequence). The CDR3 DNA, read in part, is TGTGCCAGTAGTATAAGTAGCAGGGGCAATGAC. This sequence encodes CASSISSRGND. The whole CDR3 region reads CASSISSRGNDYTF.

As regards this clone: The read ends 3 residues shy of where the CDR3 ends; the end is completed using the germline J gene. V is TRBV30 and J is TRBJ2-1, with D possibly TRBD2 on 6 matching bases. This CDR3 has 13 amino acids. CDR1 and CDR2 (germline): GTSNPN, SVGIG (reference sequence). The V gene lost 0 bases and the J gene lost 9 bases, with 12 bases spanning the gap. CDR3 sequence reads: CAWSVTSYGEQFF. CDR3 bases read: TGTGCCTGGAGTGTGACTAGTTATGGTGAG.

As concerns this clone: The read gets to within 3 residues of the CDR3 end, and the germline J gene fills in the rest. The gene calls are TRBV19 and TRBJ1-6; D is perhaps TRBD1 (6 bases). The CDR3 covers 17 residues. CDR1 LNHDA and CDR2 SQIVND come from the germline V gene (reference sequence). V was trimmed by 2 bases and J by 9 bases, leaving 20 bases between them. The covered CDR3 bases are TGTGCCAGTAGTATACGGGGAGCTCGCGGCAGGGGTTCACCC. It codes for CASSIRGARGRGSP. The CDR3, in full, reads CASSIRGARGRGSPLHF. The full variable domain, in which reference TRBV19 and TRBJ1-6 provide the parts outside the CDR3, is DGGITQSPKYLFRKEGQNVTLSCEQNLNHDAMYWYRQDPGQGLRLIYYSQIVNDFQKGDIAEGYSVSREKKESFPLTVTSAQKNPTAFYLCASSIRGARGRGSPLHFGNGTRLTVT.

As concerns this clone: The read ends 3 residues early relative to the CDR3; the germline J gene fills the gap. The chain is built from TRBV18 and TRBJ2-3; D unclear. This CDR3 contains 13 residues. The V gene's germline CDR1 is KGHSH and CDR2 LQKENI. Trimming took off 4 bases at V and 6 bases at J, with 11 bases between the two ends. CDR3 DNA (partial): TGTGCCAGCTCACGTTCTGGGCCGGATACG. Protein sequence: CASSRSGPDT. The whole CDR3 protein is CASSRSGPDTQYF.

A word on this clone: The missing CDR3 end, 3 residues past where the read stops, is filled in from the germline J gene. V usage is TRBV7-2 and J usage is TRBJ1-6; 8 nucleotides line up with TRBD1. V lost 5 bases and J lost 7; bases outside the gene matches: 7. This CDR3 comprises 15 residues. CDR1 and CDR2 from the germline V gene are SGHTA and FQGNSA. This CDR3 is CASSPYRGGNSPLHF. CDR3 DNA, as far as it was read: TGTGCCAGCAGCCCGTACAGGGGGGGGAATTCACCC.

A note on this clone: From the germline J gene comes the end of the CDR3, since the read stops 3 residues before it. The chain has TRBV12-3 or TRBV12-4 and TRBJ2-3, with 8 nucleotides matching TRBD2. The CDR3 is 14 residues long. The part of the CDR3 DNA that was read is TGTGCCAGCAGTCCGGGGACTAGGAAAGAGACG. Amino acid sequence: CASSPGTRKET. The complete CDR3 protein is CASSPGTRKETQYF.

Notes on this clone: The read ends 3 residues shy of where the CDR3 ends; the end is completed using the germline J gene. This rearrangement joins TRBV5-5 to TRBJ2-7; D possibly corresponds to TRBD1 (6 bases). Germline V CDR1 and CDR2: SGHKS, YYEKEE (reference sequence). This CDR3 has 14 amino acids. V lost 6 bases to trimming and J lost 5 bases, with 18 bases between them. CDR3 loop: CASTRTALTNEQYF. The sequenced part of the CDR3 DNA is TGTGCCAGCACCCGGACAGCCCTAACTAACGAG.